This T cell receptor beta chain was observed in a study of cytotoxic CD8 clonotypes in ibrutinib-treated CLL. At the level of the study: Among patients, 24 responded partially and 2 completely; roughly 14 then stayed remitted and some twelve progressed after median around 68 months. Response sampling took place at median about 12 months of treatment, range 6 to 36.

Germline V gene sequence: CDR1 GTSNPN, CDR2 SVGIG (reference sequence). The V gene lost 3 bases and the J gene lost 9 bases, with 18 bases spanning the gap. The CDR3 is 14 residues long. Using immunoSEQ multiplex PCR, the repertoire was profiled, and TCRdb retains in-frame clones only, with some absent. The sample contains some 150,000 clones, 70% to 80% of which appear only once. The sequence was collected from a human donor with chronic lymphocytic leukemia. The sample in question was PBMCs, obtained after 12 months of ibrutinib treatment. The genes are TRBV30 and TRBJ1-5; the D gene is possibly TRBD1 (5 bases). The CDR3 coding sequence is TGTGCCTGGAGCCAGGGACCCCTAGGAATGCCCCAGCATTTT. Amino acids: CAWSQGPLGMPQHF.